What follows is one T cell receptor beta chain and its context. Given a much more abundant clone one base away, this may be a read error. Previously published methods and listed TCR primers were used for the bulk TCR libraries. One entry per CDR3 protein results from TCRdb running MiXCR on the PCR reads. The sample records hundreds of thousands of distinct CDR3 sequences, over 20% being singletons. The data stem from a study of molecular identifiers for immune sequencing clone quantification. For the study at large: In replicates, RNA taken from roughly 21,000 or 96,000 naive CD8 cells was divided five ways, and four portions underwent sequencing.

Trimming cost V 7 bases and J 4 bases; bases outside gene matches: 15. This CDR3 comprises 17 residues. Germline V gene data show CDR1 as MDHEN and CDR2 as SYDVKM. The origin of this receptor is a human donor in good health. Some libraries in this study had Jurkat cell RNA spiked in. Sequencing was done on a sample of naive CD8+ T cells from blood, with Jurkat cell RNA spiked in. Described subset: FACS-sorted CD8+CD4-CCR7+CD45RA+ naive T cells. This sequence joins TRBV28 and TRBJ1-4, with TRBD1 identical over 7 bases. CDR3 bases: TGTGCCAGCAATTCACTCCCAGGACAGGCGCATAATGAAAAACTGTTTTTT. This translates into CASNSLPGQAHNEKLFF.